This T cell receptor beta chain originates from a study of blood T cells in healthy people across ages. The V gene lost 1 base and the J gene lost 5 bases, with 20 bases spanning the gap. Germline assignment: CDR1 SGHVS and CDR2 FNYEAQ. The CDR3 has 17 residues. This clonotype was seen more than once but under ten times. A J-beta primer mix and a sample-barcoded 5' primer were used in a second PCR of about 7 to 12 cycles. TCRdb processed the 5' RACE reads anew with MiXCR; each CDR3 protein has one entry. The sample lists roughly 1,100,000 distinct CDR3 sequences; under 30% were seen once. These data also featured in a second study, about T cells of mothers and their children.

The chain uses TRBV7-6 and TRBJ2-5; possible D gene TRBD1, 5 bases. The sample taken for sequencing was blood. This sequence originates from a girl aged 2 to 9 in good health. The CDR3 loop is CASSLGRVQVVWETQYF. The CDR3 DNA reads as TGTGCCAGCAGCTTAGGTCGGGTACAGGTAGTTTGGGAGACCCAGTACTTC.